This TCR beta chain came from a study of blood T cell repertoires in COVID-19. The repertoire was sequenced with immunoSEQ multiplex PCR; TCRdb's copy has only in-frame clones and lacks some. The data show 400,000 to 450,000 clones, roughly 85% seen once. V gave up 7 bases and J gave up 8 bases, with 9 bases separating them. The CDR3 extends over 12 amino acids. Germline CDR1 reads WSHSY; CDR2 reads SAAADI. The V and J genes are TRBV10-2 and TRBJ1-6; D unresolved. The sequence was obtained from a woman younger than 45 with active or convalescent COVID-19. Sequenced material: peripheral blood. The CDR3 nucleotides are TGCGCCAGCACAGGCCGTTATTCACCCCTCCACTTT. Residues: CASTGRYSPLHF.